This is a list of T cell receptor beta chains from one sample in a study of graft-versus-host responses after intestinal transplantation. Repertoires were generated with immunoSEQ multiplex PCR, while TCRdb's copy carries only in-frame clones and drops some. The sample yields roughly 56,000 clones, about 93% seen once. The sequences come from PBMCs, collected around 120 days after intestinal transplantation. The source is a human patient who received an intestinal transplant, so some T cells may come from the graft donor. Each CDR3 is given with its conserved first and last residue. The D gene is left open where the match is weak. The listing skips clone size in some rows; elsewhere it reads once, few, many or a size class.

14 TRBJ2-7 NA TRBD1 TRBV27 CASSVGAGGYEQYF TGTGCCAGCAGTGTCGGGGCAGGGGGCTACGAGCAGTACTTC
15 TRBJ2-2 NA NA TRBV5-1 CASSLWQGRTGELFF TGCGCCAGCAGCTTGTGGCAGGGTAGAACGGGGGAGCTGTTTTTT
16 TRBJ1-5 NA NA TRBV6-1 CASSVAGRYSNQPQHF TGTGCCAGCAGTGTAGCAGGGCGTTATAGCAATCAGCCCCAGCATTTT
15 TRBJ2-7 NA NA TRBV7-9 CASSLPSSGTYEQYF TGTGCCAGCAGCTTACCTAGTAGTGGCACCTACGAGCAGTACTTC
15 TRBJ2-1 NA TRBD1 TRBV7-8 CASSLTGPSYNEQFF TGTGCCAGCAGCTTGACAGGGCCCTCCTACAATGAGCAGTTCTTC
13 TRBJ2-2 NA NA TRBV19 CATPGIDTGELFF TGTGCCACCCCAGGGATCGACACCGGGGAGCTGTTTTTT
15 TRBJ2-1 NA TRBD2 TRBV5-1 CASSLLAGANNEQFF TGCGCCAGCAGCTTACTAGCGGGGGCCAACAATGAGCAGTTCTTC
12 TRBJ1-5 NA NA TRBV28 CAAQMSNQPQHF TGTGCCGCCCAGATGAGCAATCAGCCCCAGCATTTT
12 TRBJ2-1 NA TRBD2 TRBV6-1 CASSAGGNEQFF TGTGCCAGCAGCGCGGGGGGAAATGAGCAGTTCTTC
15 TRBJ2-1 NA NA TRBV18 CASSPGQSVYNEQFF TGTGCCAGCTCGCCCGGACAGTCGGTGTACAATGAGCAGTTCTTC
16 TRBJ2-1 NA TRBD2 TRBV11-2 CASSLDLGGGANLQFF TGTGCCAGCAGCTTAGATCTTGGCGGGGGGGCAAATTTGCAGTTCTTC
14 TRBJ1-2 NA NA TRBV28 CASSFGVEGYGYTF TGTGCCAGCAGTTTTGGGGTGGAAGGATATGGCTACACCTTC
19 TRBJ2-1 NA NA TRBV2 CASSESVDSSSWMNNEQFF TGTGCCAGCAGTGAGAGTGTAGACAGCTCCTCATGGATGAACAATGAGCAGTTCTTC
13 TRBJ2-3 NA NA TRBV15 CATSRDSTDTQYF TGTGCCACCAGCAGAGATAGCACAGATACGCAGTATTTT
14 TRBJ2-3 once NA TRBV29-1 CSLGGPPRTDTQYF TGCAGCCTGGGGGGACCACCCCGCACAGATACGCAGTATTTT
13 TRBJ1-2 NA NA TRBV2 CASSENPNYGYTF TGTGCCAGCAGTGAAAACCCTAACTATGGCTACACCTTC
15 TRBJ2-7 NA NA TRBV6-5 CASGLGARGRYEQYF TGTGCCAGCGGGCTGGGGGCTCGGGGGCGATACGAGCAGTACTTC
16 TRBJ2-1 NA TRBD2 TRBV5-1 CASSLERGGSYNEQFF TGCGCCAGCAGCTTGGAGCGGGGGGGCTCCTACAATGAGCAGTTCTTC
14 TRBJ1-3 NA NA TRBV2 CASSEGNSGNTIYF TGTGCCAGCAGTGAGGGGAACTCTGGAAACACCATATATTTT
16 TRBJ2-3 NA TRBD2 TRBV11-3 CASSPGLAGVPDTQYF TGTGCCAGCAGCCCGGGACTAGCGGGAGTCCCAGATACGCAGTATTTT
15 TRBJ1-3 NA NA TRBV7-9 CASSSSPIHIGGIYF TGTGCCAGCAGCTCAAGCCCTATACATATTGGGGGGATATATTTT
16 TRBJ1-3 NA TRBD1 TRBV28 CASSLSGGAPGNTIYF TGTGCCAGCAGTCTCTCAGGGGGCGCCCCTGGAAACACCATATATTTT
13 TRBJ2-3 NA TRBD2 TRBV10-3 CAIKTSEGDTQYF TGTGCCATCAAAACTAGCGAGGGAGATACGCAGTATTTT
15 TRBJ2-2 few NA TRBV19 CASKGMGAVTGELFF TGTGCCAGTAAGGGTATGGGGGCGGTGACCGGGGAGCTGTTTTTT
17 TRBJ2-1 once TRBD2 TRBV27 CASSFKIVASGYNEQFF TGTGCCAGCAGTTTTAAGATCGTGGCTAGCGGTTACAATGAGCAGTTCTTC
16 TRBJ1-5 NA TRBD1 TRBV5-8 CASSLVTGGGNQPQHF TGTGCCAGCAGCTTGGTGACAGGGGGTGGCAATCAGCCCCAGCATTTT
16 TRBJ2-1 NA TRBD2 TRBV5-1 CASSLGGLAGSNEQFF TGCGCCAGCAGCTTGGGGGGACTAGCGGGGTCCAATGAGCAGTTCTTC
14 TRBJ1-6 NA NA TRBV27 CASSLRGVASPLHF TGTGCCAGCAGTTTGAGAGGGGTTGCTTCACCCCTCCACTTT
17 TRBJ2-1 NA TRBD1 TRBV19 CASSLGGPLGSYNEQFF TGTGCCAGTAGCCTAGGGGGCCCCTTGGGGTCCTACAATGAGCAGTTCTTC
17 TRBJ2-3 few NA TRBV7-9 CASSLGAILAGADTQYF TGTGCCAGCAGCTTAGGTGCGATCCTAGCCGGAGCAGATACGCAGTATTTT
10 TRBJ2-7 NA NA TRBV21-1 CASIPYEQYF TGTGCCAGCATTCCCTACGAGCAGTACTTC
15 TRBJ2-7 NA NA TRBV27 CATRYTGTPSYEQYF TGTGCCACAAGGTATACAGGGACCCCCTCTTACGAGCAGTACTTC
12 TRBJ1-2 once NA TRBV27 CASSVSNYGYTF TGTGCCAGCAGTGTCTCTAACTATGGCTACACCTTC
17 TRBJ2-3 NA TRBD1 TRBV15 CATSRDYTGASTDTQYF TGTGCCACCAGCAGAGATTACACAGGGGCTAGCACAGATACGCAGTATTTT
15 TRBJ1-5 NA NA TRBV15 CATSRAPSPAEPQHF TGTGCCACCAGCAGAGCCCCCTCACCGGCCGAGCCCCAGCATTTT
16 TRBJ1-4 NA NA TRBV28 CASSPVGRGTNEKLFF TGTGCCAGCAGTCCAGTGGGGCGGGGAACTAATGAAAAACTGTTTTTT
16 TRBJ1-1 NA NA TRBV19 CASSIWAGVTNTEAFF TGTGCCAGTAGTATTTGGGCAGGGGTGACGAACACTGAAGCTTTCTTT
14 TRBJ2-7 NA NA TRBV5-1 CASSLMAGHYEQYF TGCGCCAGCAGCTTGATGGCAGGACACTACGAGCAGTACTTC
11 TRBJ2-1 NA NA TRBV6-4 CASSANNEQFF TGTGCCAGCAGTGCCAACAATGAGCAGTTCTTC
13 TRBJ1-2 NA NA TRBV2 CASSDRGTPSYTF TGTGCCAGCAGTGATAGGGGCACGCCATCCTACACCTTC
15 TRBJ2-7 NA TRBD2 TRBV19 CASSVSSGGAYEQYF TGTGCCAGTAGTGTGTCTAGCGGGGGCGCCTACGAGCAGTACTTC
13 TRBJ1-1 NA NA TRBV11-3 CASSLVGGTEAFF TGTGCCAGCAGCTTAGTGGGGGGCACTGAAGCTTTCTTT